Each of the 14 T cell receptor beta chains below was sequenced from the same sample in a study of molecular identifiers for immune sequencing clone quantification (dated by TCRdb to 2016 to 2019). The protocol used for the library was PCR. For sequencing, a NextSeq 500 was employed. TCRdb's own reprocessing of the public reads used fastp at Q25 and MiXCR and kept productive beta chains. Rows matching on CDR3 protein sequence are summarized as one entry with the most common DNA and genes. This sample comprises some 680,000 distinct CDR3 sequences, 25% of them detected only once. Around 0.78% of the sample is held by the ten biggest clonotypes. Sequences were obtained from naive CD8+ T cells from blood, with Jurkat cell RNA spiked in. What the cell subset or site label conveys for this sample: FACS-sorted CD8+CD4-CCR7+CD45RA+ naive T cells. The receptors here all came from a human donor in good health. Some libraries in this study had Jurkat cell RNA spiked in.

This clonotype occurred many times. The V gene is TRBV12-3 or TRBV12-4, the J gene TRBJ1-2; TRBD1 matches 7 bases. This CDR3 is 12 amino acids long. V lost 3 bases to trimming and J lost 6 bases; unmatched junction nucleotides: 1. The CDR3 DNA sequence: TGTGCCAGCAGTTTGGGACAGAATGGCTACACCTTC. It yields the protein CASSLGQNGYTF.

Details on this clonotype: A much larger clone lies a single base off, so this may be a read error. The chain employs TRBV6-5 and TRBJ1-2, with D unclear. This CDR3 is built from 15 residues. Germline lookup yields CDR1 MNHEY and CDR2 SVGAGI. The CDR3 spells CASSYSRSGPRGCTF. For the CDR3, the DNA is TGTGCCAGCAGTTACTCGAGATCCGGCCCCCGCGGCTGCACCTTC.

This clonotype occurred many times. The CDR3 loop is CASSLARGVQYF. In DNA form, the CDR3 reads TGTGCCAGCAGTTTAGCGCGGGGCGTTCAGTACTTC. The chain has TRBV12-3 or TRBV12-4 and TRBJ2-4; D perhaps matches TRBD2 (6 bases). Between the trimmed V and J ends, which lost 0 bases and 11 bases, there was a span of 8 bases. This CDR3 is 12 amino acids long.

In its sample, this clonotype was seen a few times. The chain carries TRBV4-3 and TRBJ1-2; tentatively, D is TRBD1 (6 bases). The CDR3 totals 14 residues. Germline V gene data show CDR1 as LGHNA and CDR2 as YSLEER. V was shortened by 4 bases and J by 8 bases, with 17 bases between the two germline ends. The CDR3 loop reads CASSPERGREGYTF. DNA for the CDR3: TGCGCCAGCAGCCCAGAAAGGGGGAGAGAAGGCTACACCTTC.

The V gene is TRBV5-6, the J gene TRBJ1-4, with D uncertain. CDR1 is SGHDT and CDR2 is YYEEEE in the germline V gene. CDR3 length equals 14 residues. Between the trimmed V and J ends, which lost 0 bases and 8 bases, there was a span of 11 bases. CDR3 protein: CASSLEAVREKLFF. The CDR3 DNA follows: TGTGCCAGCAGCTTGGAAGCGGTGCGAGAAAAACTGTTTTTT.

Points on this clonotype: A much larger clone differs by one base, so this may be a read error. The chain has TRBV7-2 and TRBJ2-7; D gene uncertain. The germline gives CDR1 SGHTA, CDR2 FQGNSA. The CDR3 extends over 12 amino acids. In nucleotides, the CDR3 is TGTGCCAACAGCTTCTACTCCTACGAGCAGTACTTC. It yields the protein CANSFYSYEQYF.

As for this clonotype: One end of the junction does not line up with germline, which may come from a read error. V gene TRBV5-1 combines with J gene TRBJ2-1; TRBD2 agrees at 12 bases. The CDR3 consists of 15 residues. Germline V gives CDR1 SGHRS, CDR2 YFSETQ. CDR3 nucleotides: TGCGCCAGCAGCTTGGAGAGACTAGCGGGAGATGAGCGGTTCTTC. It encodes CASSLERLAGDERFF. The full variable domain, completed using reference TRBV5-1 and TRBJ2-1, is KAGVTQTPRYLIKTRGQQVTLSCSPISGHRSVSWYQQTPGQGLQFLFEYFSETQRNKGNFPGRFSGRQFSNSRSEMNVSTLELGDSALYLCASSLERLAGDERFFGPGTRLTVL.

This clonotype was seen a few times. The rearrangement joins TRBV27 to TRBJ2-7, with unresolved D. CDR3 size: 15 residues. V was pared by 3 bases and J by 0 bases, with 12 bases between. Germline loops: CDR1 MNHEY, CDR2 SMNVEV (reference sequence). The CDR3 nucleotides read TGTGCCAGCAGTTTGGAATGGCCGAGCTCCTACGAGCAGTACTTC. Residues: CASSLEWPSSYEQYF.

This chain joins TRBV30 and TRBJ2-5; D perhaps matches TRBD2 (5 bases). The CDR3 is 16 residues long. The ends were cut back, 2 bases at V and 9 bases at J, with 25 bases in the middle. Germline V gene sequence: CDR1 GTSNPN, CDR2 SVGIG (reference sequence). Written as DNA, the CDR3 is TGTGCCTGGAGTCCCTTTCTAGGAGGCCTCCTTGTCGCCCAGTACTTC. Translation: CAWSPFLGGLLVAQYF.

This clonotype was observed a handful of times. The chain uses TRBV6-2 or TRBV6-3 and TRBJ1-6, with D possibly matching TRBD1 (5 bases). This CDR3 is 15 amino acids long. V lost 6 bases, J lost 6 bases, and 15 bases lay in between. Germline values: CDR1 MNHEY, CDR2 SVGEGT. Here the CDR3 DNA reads TGTGCCAGCAGGCCCGTCACAGGTGGTAATTCACCCCTCCACTTT. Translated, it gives CASRPVTGGNSPLHF.

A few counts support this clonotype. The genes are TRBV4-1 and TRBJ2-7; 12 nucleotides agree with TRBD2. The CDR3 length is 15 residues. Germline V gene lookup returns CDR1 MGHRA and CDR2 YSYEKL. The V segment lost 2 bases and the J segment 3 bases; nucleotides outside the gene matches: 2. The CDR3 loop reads CASSQRLAGVYEQYF. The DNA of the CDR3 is TGCGCCAGCAGCCAACGACTAGCGGGAGTCTACGAGCAGTACTTC.

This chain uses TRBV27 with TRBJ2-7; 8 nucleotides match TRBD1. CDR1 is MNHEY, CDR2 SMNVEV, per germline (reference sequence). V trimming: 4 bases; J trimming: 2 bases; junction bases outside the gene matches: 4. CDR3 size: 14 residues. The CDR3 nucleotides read TGTGCCAGCAGTTATCAGGGGGCGGCCTACGAGCAGTACTTC. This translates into CASSYQGAAYEQYF.

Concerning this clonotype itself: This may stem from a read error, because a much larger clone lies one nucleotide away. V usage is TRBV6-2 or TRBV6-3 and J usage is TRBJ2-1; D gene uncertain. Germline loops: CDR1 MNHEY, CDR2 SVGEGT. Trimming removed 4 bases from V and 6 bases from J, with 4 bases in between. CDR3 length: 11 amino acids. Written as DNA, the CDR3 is TGTGCCAGCAGTTGGGTCAATGAGCAGTTCTTC. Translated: CASSWVNEQFF.

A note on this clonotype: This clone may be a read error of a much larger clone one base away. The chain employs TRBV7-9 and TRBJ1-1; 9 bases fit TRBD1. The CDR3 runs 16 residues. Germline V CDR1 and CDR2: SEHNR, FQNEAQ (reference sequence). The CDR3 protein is CASIPGQGEGRTEAIF. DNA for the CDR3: TGTGCCAGCATCCCGGGACAGGGCGAGGGTAGAACTGAAGCTATCTTT.